This T cell receptor beta chain was recorded in a study of glioma-infiltrating T cells after dendritic cell vaccination. TCRdb's copy holds only in-frame clones and misses some; the assay was immunoSEQ multiplex PCR. In the table there are nearly 85,000 clones, 70% to 90% of which are singletons. Trimming shortened V by 6 bases and J by 4 bases, and 9 bases separated the two germline ends. This CDR3 is 12 amino acids long. Germline V gives CDR1 MNHEY, CDR2 SVGAGI. The TCR was taken from a human donor with glioblastoma. This specimen was blood, taken before dendritic cell vaccination. This chain connects TRBV6-5 to TRBJ1-2; maybe TRBD1 (6 bases). DNA for the CDR3: TGTGCCAGCAGGGGGGCGACCTATGGCTACACCTTC. This translates into CASRGATYGYTF.